This TCR beta chain is from a study of T cell responses to AZD1222 COVID-19 vaccine. Broader study findings: Dominant CD4 TCR responses targeted spike regions 160-218 and 743-854. Among spike-specific TCRs, nearly half reportedly target unmutated variant regions. Clonal diversity may have been underestimated, and the donors were mostly white British, with more females than males.

Details on this clone: Its antigen remains unidentified.

The CDR3 sequence is 13 residues long. V lost 3 bases to trimming and J lost 1 base, with 7 bases between them. Germline values: CDR1 GTSNPN, CDR2 SVGIG (reference sequence). Sequencing used immunoSEQ multiplex PCR; TCRdb keeps in-frame clones, though not all of them. The repertoire holds about 150,000 clones, with about 88% as singletons. V is TRBV30 and J is TRBJ1-3; D not resolved. The sequence was collected from an adult in good health. The sample consisted of peripheral blood, taken on day 0 of AZD1222 vaccination. The CDR3 spells CAWSGDSGNTIYF. The DNA for the CDR3 is TGTGCCTGGAGCGGGGATTCTGGAAACACCATATATTTT.